The entry below gives a single T cell receptor beta chain sequence along with its context. Its specificity is not known. The sample belongs to a study of OX40 agonist ivuxolimab in advanced cancers. In the study overall: Males comprised 70% to 85% of the group, whose mean age was approximately 61 years (range 23 to 79). Prior checkpoint blockade (anti-PD-1, anti-PD-L1 or anti-CTLA-4) was permitted; approximately 41% had it. Points from the study as a whole: The average count of expanded clones was higher among CD8+ T cells than among CD4+.

Sequencing used immunoSEQ multiplex PCR; TCRdb keeps in-frame clones, though not all of them. The sample has about 46,000 clones, roughly 90% seen once; the top ten hold 12%. The V end lost 4 bases, the J end lost 8 bases, and 17 bases lay between the germline ends. The CDR3 has 14 amino acids. CDR1 and CDR2 (germline): MNHEY, SVGAGI. The chain couples TRBV6-5 to TRBJ1-2, with D possibly being TRBD1 (6 bases). The specimen was CD4+ or CD8+ T cells sorted from blood, collected in a trial of the OX40 agonist ivuxolimab. The TCR was taken from an adult with an advanced solid tumor such as melanoma, head and neck, liver or kidney cancer. CDR3 region: CASSLVQGYPGYTF. The CDR3 nucleotides read TGTGCCAGCAGTTTAGTACAGGGATACCCGGGCTACACCTTC.